The rows below give T cell receptor beta chains drawn from one sample of a study of T cells in Graves' hyperthyroidism and ophthalmopathy. Using its own MiXCR run on the multiplex PCR reads, TCRdb lists one record per CDR3 protein. The sample has hundreds of thousands of distinct CDR3 sequences, 40% to 55% seen once. Sample: peripheral blood or thyroid tissue (not recorded which). These receptor sequences come from a woman aged 18-29 years with Graves' hyperthyroidism. The CDR3 runs from the conserved cysteine through the conserved F or W. D genes are given only for firm matches. The size entry is marked missing in some rows and otherwise reads once, few, many or a size class.

j_gene	v_gene	abundance	d_gene	CDR3nt	CDR3aa
TRBJ1-3	TRBV7-2	-	-	TGTGCCAGCAGCTTAGCGTCCGGGGGCACCATATATTTT	CASSLASGGTIYF
TRBJ2-5	TRBV7-9	few	-	TGTGCCAGCAGCCAAGGGACCCCCTCGGCCCAGTACTTC	CASSQGTPSAQYF
TRBJ1-1	TRBV20-1	-	-	TGCAGTGCTCGAACCAGACTCTTGAACACTGAAGCTTTCTTT	CSARTRLLNTEAFF
TRBJ1-1	TRBV7-2	few	-	TGTGCCAGCAGCTTGGCAGGAGGAGGGTACACTGAAGCTTTCTTT	CASSLAGGGYTEAFF
TRBJ2-5	TRBV15	-	-	TGTGCCACCAGCAGTTACAGGGAAGCGGAGACCCAGTACTTC	CATSSYREAETQYF
TRBJ1-3	TRBV10-3	many	TRBD1	TGTGCCACCCAGGGACAGTCTGGAAACACCATATATTTT	CATQGQSGNTIYF
TRBJ1-2	TRBV25-1	-	TRBD1	TGTGCCAGCGTTCCGGGACAGGGTGTTCATGGCTACACCTTC	CASVPGQGVHGYTF
TRBJ1-2	TRBV10-3	-	-	TGTGCCAGCAGTCCTTATGTCCGGTCCTATGGCTACACCTTC	CASSPYVRSYGYTF
TRBJ2-3	TRBV2	few	-	TGTGCCAGCAGTCGGTCGAGGGATACGCAGTATTTT	CASSRSRDTQYF
TRBJ2-5	TRBV29-1	-	TRBD2	TGCAGCGTCGCTAGCGGGAGGCAAGAGACCCAGTACTTC	CSVASGRQETQYF
TRBJ1-2	TRBV2	few	-	TGTGCCAGCAGCCCGGACAGCCCCCTTCGAGACTACACCTTC	CASSPDSPLRDYTF
TRBJ1-2	TRBV2	-	-	TGTGCCTGGTACCGGGACTATCACTATGGCTACACCTTC	CAWYRDYHYGYTF
TRBJ2-5	TRBV13	few	TRBD1	TGTGCCAGCAGCGTCCGGGACAGGGGCCCTCTCACGGCCCAGTACTTC	CASSVRDRGPLTAQYF
TRBJ1-2	TRBV2	-	TRBD1	TGTGCCAGCAGTGAAGTCGGGACAGGGGGCGTTTACACCTTC	CASSEVGTGGVYTF
TRBJ2-5	TRBV29-1	-	-	TGCAGCTTCCTTGGGGGACTCAGCCAAGAGACCCAGTACTTC	CSFLGGLSQETQYF
TRBJ1-1	TRBV7-2	-	-	TGTGCCAGCAGCCAGGTGGGTAACACTGGAGCTTTCTTT	CASSQVGNTGAFF
TRBJ1-4	TRBV29-1	many	-	TGCAGCGTTGCGGGAAGATCAACTAATGAAAAACTGTTTTTT	CSVAGRSTNEKLFF
TRBJ2-7	TRBV10-3	-	-	TGTGCCATCAGTGAGTCGAGGGGCGATTTGCGGGACGAGCAGTACTTC	CAISESRGDLRDEQYF
TRBJ1-2	TRBV29-1	-	TRBD1	TGCAGCGTAGCTACTGGACAGGGAGATGGCTACACCTTC	CSVATGQGDGYTF
TRBJ1-6	TRBV2	-	-	TGTGCCAGCAGTACACCGGACGGATATTCACCCCTCCACTTT	CASSTPDGYSPLHF
TRBJ2-7	TRBV7-3	-	-	TGTGCCAGCAGCTTAATAGAGCAGTACTTC	CASSLIEQYF
TRBJ2-7	TRBV7-3	many	-	TGTGCCAGCAGCTTGTTCACCTCCTACGAGCAGTACTTC	CASSLFTSYEQYF
TRBJ1-5	TRBV2	many	TRBD1	TGTGCCAGCACTTCAGGGGGCTCGGGTCAGCCCCAGCATTTT	CASTSGGSGQPQHF
TRBJ1-2	TRBV2	many	TRBD1	TGTGCCAGCAGAGCGACAGGGAATAACTATGGCTACACCTTC	CASRATGNNYGYTF
TRBJ2-5	TRBV25-1	-	-	TGTGCCAGCAGTGAATATTATGGCACGGGGACCCAGTACTTC	CASSEYYGTGTQYF
TRBJ2-2	TRBV9	few	-	TGTGCCAGCAGCGTAGGATCCCCTGGCACCGGGGAGCTGTTTTTT	CASSVGSPGTGELFF
TRBJ2-5	TRBV7-2	-	TRBD1	TGTGCCAGCAGAACAGGGGGCGCGAACCAAGAGACCCAGTACTTC	CASRTGGANQETQYF
TRBJ2-5	TRBV2	few	TRBD2	TGTGCCAGCAGCCATCCCGGGACTAGCATGGGGGAGACCCAGTACTTC	CASSHPGTSMGETQYF
TRBJ1-1	TRBV29-1	-	-	TGCAGCGTTGCCGGGACCGCCCCGCGGGGAGCTTTCTTT	CSVAGTAPRGAFF
TRBJ1-1	TRBV24-1	many	-	TGTGCCACCAGTGAAGGCAGGAACACTGAAGCTTTCTTT	CATSEGRNTEAFF
TRBJ1-4	TRBV5-1	many	-	TGCGCCAGCAGCACCGTGACAGGCCCTAATGAAAAACTGTTTTTT	CASSTVTGPNEKLFF
TRBJ2-5	TRBV7-9	few	-	TGTGCCAGCAGCTTAGCTGGGGGGGCGGTGGGCCAAGAGACCCAGTACTTC	CASSLAGGAVGQETQYF
TRBJ1-6	TRBV10-3	-	-	TGTGCCAGCAGTCCCCGGACCCAAGCCCGCCATTCACCCCTCCACTTT	CASSPRTQARHSPLHF
TRBJ1-2	TRBV20-1	-	TRBD1	TGCAGTGCCCCCAGGAGGACAGGGGGCGGCTATGGCTACACCTTC	CSAPRRTGGGYGYTF
TRBJ1-5	TRBV19	many	-	TGTGCCAGTAGTAAAGGGTCTCAGCCCCAGCATTTT	CASSKGSQPQHF
TRBJ2-6	TRBV5-1	-	TRBD2	TGCGCCAGCAGCTTGTCTGGGACTAGCGGGAGTGGGGCCAACGTCCTGACTTTC	CASSLSGTSGSGANVLTF
TRBJ1-1	TRBV7-9	many	-	TGTGCCAGCAGCCGCGCCGGAGGGGCAGGTGAAGCTTTCTTT	CASSRAGGAGEAFF
TRBJ2-7	TRBV7-7	once	-	TGTGCCAGCAGCCATCCGGGGGGCAAGCAGTACTTC	CASSHPGGKQYF
TRBJ1-4	TRBV2	-	-	TGTGCCAGCAGCTTGAAGAGGGACGGGGCGTGGAATGAAAAACTGTTTTTT	CASSLKRDGAWNEKLFF
TRBJ1-1	TRBV15	-	TRBD1	TGTGCCACCAGCATACGGGACAGGGAGCTTACTGAAGCTTTCTTT	CATSIRDRELTEAFF
TRBJ2-5	TRBV29-1	-	TRBD2	TGCAGCGTTTGGAGTGGGAGGGTGGAGACCCAGTACTTC	CSVWSGRVETQYF
TRBJ1-1	TRBV20-1	-	-	TGCAGTGCTAGAGATCACCGGGCGGGGAGCACTGAAGCTTTCTTT	CSARDHRAGSTEAFF
TRBJ1-5	TRBV20-1	few	-	TGCAGTGCTAGAGATCGACGCTTCGACCTGTCCCAGCATTTT	CSARDRRFDLSQHF
TRBJ2-1	TRBV6-1	-	-	TGTGCCAGCAGATTCGGGGATAAGCAGTTCTTC	CASRFGDKQFF
TRBJ1-2	TRBV9	-	-	TGTGCCAGCAGCGTAGAGGTAGGGGACACCTATGGCTACACCTTC	CASSVEVGDTYGYTF
TRBJ1-4	TRBV14	few	-	TGTGCCAGCAGCCAAGCTTTAGGTTTTCGGGAAAAACTGTTTTTT	CASSQALGFREKLFF
TRBJ2-7	TRBV14	-	TRBD1	TGTGCCAGCAGCCAAGAGGGACAGGTCTCCTACGAGCAGTACTTC	CASSQEGQVSYEQYF
TRBJ1-2	TRBV5-4	-	-	TGTGCCAGTGGGGTCACCGACTATGGCTACACCTTC	CASGVTDYGYTF
TRBJ2-5	TRBV24-1	-	TRBD2	TGTGCCACCACCCCGGGGGCTAGCGGGAGCGGGGAGGGAGAGACCCAGTACTTC	CATTPGASGSGEGETQYF